This TCR beta chain was captured in a study of blood T cell repertoires in COVID-19. With 8 bases clipped from V and 2 bases from J, the junction kept 13 bases outside the gene matches. CDR1 is MDHEN, CDR2 SYDVKM, per germline. This CDR3 comprises 16 residues. Profiled with immunoSEQ multiplex PCR; TCRdb holds only in-frame clones, not every one. The profile shows roughly 100,000 clones, less than 90% of them singletons. This rearrangement joins TRBV28 to TRBJ2-7; 9 nucleotides match TRBD1. The sequencing input was peripheral blood. This clonotype was sampled from a human donor in a cohort sampled during active COVID-19. The CDR3 sequence: CASFTWDRENPYEQYF. In DNA, the CDR3 is TGTGCCAGCTTTACCTGGGACAGGGAAAACCCCTACGAGCAGTACTTC.